This TCR beta chain derives from a study of cytomegalovirus exposure and HLA in healthy donors. Study-level findings and limits: Later on, an analysis tied about 17,000 TCR beta sequences to HLA alleles at 0.05 false discovery rate. There were some public TCRs occurring in many donors, but most TCR sequences were rare. There was a cluster of highly shared sequence variants that was likely a sequencing artifact.

PCR employed 60 Vbeta and 13 Jbeta primers. How the authors handled the data: The authors later counted 70 million to 80 million unique TCR beta chains, some 10 million of them shared. The repertoire was sequenced with immunoSEQ multiplex PCR; TCRdb's copy has only in-frame clones and lacks some. V and J calls and clone size are given by that table; D and trimming were obtained from the DNA. The profile shows some 150,000 clones, roughly 79% of them singletons. Note on this clone: Its antigen is not known.

The sample taken for sequencing was PBMCs. The sequence was obtained from a woman under 30 in good health and CMV-seropositive.

The CDR3 DNA reads TGTGCCAGCAGCTTAGAGACCCGGACAAACGCGAACACCGGGGAGCTGTTTTTT. Its translation is CASSLETRTNANTGELFF. The J gene is TRBJ2-2, the V gene TRBV11-3, with D perhaps matching TRBD1 (5 bases). Trimming stripped 0 bases from V and 0 bases from J, with 14 bases between. CDR1 is SGHNT and CDR2 is YENEEA in the germline V gene. The CDR3 contains 18 residues.